One and the same sample provided the 30 T cell receptor beta chains below, sequenced in a study of T cell responses to AZD1222 COVID-19 vaccine. Clones were sequenced by immunoSEQ multiplex PCR, and TCRdb holds only the in-frame ones, with some missing. The sample includes 150,000 to 200,000 clones, 85% to 90% of them seen just once. Here the sequenced sample was peripheral blood, taken on day 0 of AZD1222 vaccination. All receptors come from an adult in good health.

The J gene is TRBJ1-1, the V gene TRBV5-1; D is ambiguous. With 1 base removed from V and 11 bases from J, the gap between germline ends came to 18 bases. The length of the CDR3 is 14 residues. Germline V gene data show CDR1 as SGHRS and CDR2 as YFSETQ. CDR3 nucleotide sequence: TGCGCCAGCAGCTTGACAGAGAGCGGTCCTGGGGCTTTCTTT. Amino acid sequence: CASSLTESGPGAFF. Supplemented by reference TRBV5-1 and TRBJ1-1, the full variable domain reads KAGVTQTPRYLIKTRGQQVTLSCSPISGHRSVSWYQQTPGQGLQFLFEYFSETQRNKGNFPGRFSGRQFSNSRSEMNVSTLELGDSALYLCASSLTESGPGAFFGQGTRLTVV.

The rearrangement joins TRBV9 to TRBJ2-2, with D maybe TRBD2 (5 bases). This CDR3 spans 14 amino acids. V was pared by 2 bases and J by 2 bases, with 7 bases between. Germline V gene lookup returns CDR1 SGDLS and CDR2 YYNGEE. The CDR3 reads CASSVTGNTGELFF. In DNA form, the CDR3 reads TGTGCCAGCAGCGTCACGGGAAACACCGGGGAGCTGTTTTTT.

This clone was picked up one time. This chain links TRBV7-2 with TRBJ2-7, with 7 bases lining up with TRBD1. The trim removed 5 bases at V and 2 bases at J, leaving 6 bases unmatched. The CDR3 is 14 amino acids. Germline CDR1 is SGHTA and CDR2 is FQGNSA. The CDR3 reads CASSPPDRPYEQYF. The CDR3 region has the DNA TGTGCCAGCAGCCCTCCGGACAGGCCCTACGAGCAGTACTTC.

The chain links TRBV11-3 to TRBJ1-1; D may be TRBD1 (5 bases). V was shortened by 5 bases and J by 1 base, with 11 bases between the two germline ends. Germline V gene lookup returns CDR1 SGHNT and CDR2 YENEEA. The CDR3 consists of 14 residues. CDR3 nucleotide sequence: TGTGCCAGCAGCAGAGATACAGGGAACACTGAAGCTTTCTTT. It yields the protein CASSRDTGNTEAFF.

CDR3 coding DNA: TGTGCCAGCAGGGAGATAACGGGGGAGCTGTTTTTT. Protein product: CASREITGELFF. The chain has TRBV6-5 and TRBJ2-2; no firm D call. Germline V gene data show CDR1 as MNHEY and CDR2 as SVGAGI. Trimming left V 6 bases short and J 8 bases short, with 10 bases between. The length of the CDR3 is 12 residues.

The chain links TRBV5-1 to TRBJ1-5; perhaps TRBD1 as D (5 bases). In germline, CDR1 is SGHRS, CDR2 YFSETQ. The CDR3 runs 15 residues. Trimming removed 1 base at V and 10 bases at J, with 18 bases between. The CDR3: CASSLRGDPSRPQHF. The CDR3 bases are TGCGCCAGCAGCTTGAGAGGGGACCCTAGTCGACCCCAGCATTTT. Full variable domain (missing parts from reference TRBV5-1 and TRBJ1-5): KAGVTQTPRYLIKTRGQQVTLSCSPISGHRSVSWYQQTPGQGLQFLFEYFSETQRNKGNFPGRFSGRQFSNSRSEMNVSTLELGDSALYLCASSLRGDPSRPQHFGDGTRLSIL.

The V and J genes are TRBV30 and TRBJ1-6; TRBD1 matches 7 bases. Germline V gives CDR1 GTSNPN, CDR2 SVGIG (reference sequence). Trimming removed 0 bases from V and 5 bases from J; junction bases left unmatched: 4. CDR3 length equals 15 residues. The CDR3 bases are TGTGCCTGGAGTGTAGGTGACAGGGATAATTCACCCCTCCACTTT. Protein sequence: CAWSVGDRDNSPLHF.

The chain combines TRBV9 with TRBJ2-1; 7 nucleotides line up with TRBD1. The junction had 8 bases not matched to a gene; V was cut back by 4 bases and J by 4 bases. The germline CDR1 and CDR2 sequences are SGDLS and YYNGEE. This CDR3 spans 15 amino acids. In DNA form, the CDR3 reads TGTGCCAGCAGCCCCGAGGGGGCTGAATACAATGAGCAGTTCTTC. Its translation is CASSPEGAEYNEQFF. The full variable domain, with the rest looked up from reference TRBV9 and TRBJ2-1, is DSGVTQTPKHLITATGQRVTLRCSPRSGDLSVYWYQQSLDQGLQFLIQYYNGEERAKGNILERFSAQQFPDLHSELNLSSLELGDSALYFCASSPEGAEYNEQFFGPGTRLTVL.

The chain couples TRBV5-3 to TRBJ1-6; TRBD1 is a possible D gene (6 bases). TRBV5-3 is given ORF status, its function remaining uncertain. The CDR3 has 19 amino acids. The V gene lost 0 bases and the J gene lost 4 bases, with 20 bases spanning the gap. The CDR3 nucleotides are TGTGCCAGAAGCTTGGGGGTGACAGGAGAGCCACCGTATAATTCACCCCTCCACTTT. Protein sequence: CARSLGVTGEPPYNSPLHF.

The chain employs TRBV20-1 and TRBJ1-3, with D uncertain. Germline V CDR1 and CDR2: DFQATT, SNEGSKA (reference sequence). The length of the CDR3 is 16 residues. Between the trimmed V and J ends, which lost 3 bases and 0 bases, there was a span of 15 bases. For the CDR3, the DNA is TGCAGTGCTAGTGGGCGGGAACTCCTCTCTGGAAACACCATATATTTT. Translating it yields CSASGRELLSGNTIYF.

The chain uses TRBV5-5 and TRBJ2-7; tentative D call: TRBD2 (6 bases). Trimming took 0 bases from V and 2 from J, leaving 15 bases between them. This CDR3 has 16 amino acids. Per germline, CDR1 SGHKS and CDR2 YYEKEE (reference sequence). CDR3 amino acids: CASSLAWGLITYEQYF. The CDR3 coding sequence is TGTGCCAGCAGCTTGGCCTGGGGACTGATTACCTACGAGCAGTACTTC.

This chain uses TRBV10-3 with TRBJ2-5, with 14 bases that match TRBD2. V gave up 7 bases and J gave up 5 bases; unmatched junction bases: 9. From germline, CDR1 is ENHRY and CDR2 SYGVKD. The CDR3 extends over 16 amino acids. The CDR3 bases are TGTGCCATCAAAGGACTAGCGGGGGGCCTGGGGGAGACCCAGTACTTC. As protein: CAIKGLAGGLGETQYF.

This clone has only one observation. CDR3: CASSQTAMTGHSNQPQHF. The CDR3 DNA is TGCGCCAGCAGCCAAACAGCCATGACAGGGCATAGCAATCAGCCCCAGCATTTT. This sequence joins TRBV4-1 and TRBJ1-5, with 7 nucleotides matching TRBD1. Germline V gene lookup returns CDR1 MGHRA and CDR2 YSYEKL. The junction had 10 bases not matched to a gene; V was cut back by 2 bases and J by 0 bases. The CDR3 has 18 residues.

A single count supports this clone. This chain connects TRBV5-5 to TRBJ2-1; D gene ambiguous. Deletions cut 2 bases from V and 6 bases from J, with 9 bases between. CDR1 and CDR2 from the germline V gene are SGHKS and YYEKEE (reference sequence). This CDR3 spans 13 amino acids. CDR3 loop: CASSFHDGNEQFF. The CDR3 DNA reads TGTGCCAGCAGCTTTCATGACGGCAATGAGCAGTTCTTC.

The V gene is TRBV18, the J gene TRBJ2-5, with 11 bases lining up with TRBD1. V shed 8 bases, J shed 4 bases, and the junction held 6 bases outside the gene matches. The CDR3 has 14 residues. The germline CDR1 and CDR2 sequences are KGHSH and LQKENI. The CDR3 DNA reads TGTGCCAGCCATTCCGGGACAGGGGGAGAGACCCAGTACTTC. This codes for CASHSGTGGETQYF. The entire variable domain, with the rest obtained from reference TRBV18 and TRBJ2-5, is as follows: NAGVMQNPRHLVRRRGQEARLRCSPMKGHSHVYWYRQLPEEGLKFMVYLQKENIIDESGMPKERFSAEFPKEGPSILRIQQVVRGDSAAYFCASHSGTGGETQYFGPGTRLLVL.

The genes are TRBV11-2 and TRBJ2-3; D is unclear. The CDR3 is 13 amino acids. CDR1 is SGHAT and CDR2 is FQNNGV in the germline V gene. Trimming took 1 base from V and 1 from J, leaving 3 bases between them. The CDR3 DNA follows: TGTGCCAGCAGCTTAGGTGGCACAGATACGCAGTATTTT. Encoded protein: CASSLGGTDTQYF.

V usage is TRBV28 and J usage is TRBJ2-5, with D perhaps matching TRBD2 (6 bases). Trimming shortened V by 6 bases and J by 5 bases, and 13 bases separated the two germline ends. Germline-derived CDR1 and CDR2 are MDHEN and SYDVKM. This CDR3 spans 13 amino acids. The CDR3 DNA reads TGTGCCAGCAGCACGGGACTCCAGGAGACCCAGTACTTC. Translated: CASSTGLQETQYF.

The chain uses TRBV4-3 and TRBJ2-2, with D possibly TRBD2 on 6 matching bases. Looked up from germline, CDR1 is LGHNA and CDR2 is YSLEER. The CDR3 extends over 20 amino acids. Trimming cost V 3 bases and J 2 bases, with 25 bases left between them. The CDR3 nucleotides read TGCGCCAGCAGCCACACTCTAGGAGAAGCACCGGGAGATAACACCGGGGAGCTGTTTTTT. Translating it yields CASSHTLGEAPGDNTGELFF.

The rearrangement uses TRBV10-1 and TRBJ2-3, with D maybe TRBD2 (6 bases). Trimming shortened V by 2 bases and J by 1 base, and 10 bases separated the two germline ends. The germline CDR1 and CDR2 sequences are WNHNN and SYGVQD (reference sequence). The length of the CDR3 is 15 residues. This CDR3 is CASSETSIGTDTQYF. CDR3 nucleotides: TGCGCCAGCAGTGAGACTAGCATCGGCACAGATACGCAGTATTTT.

The V call is TRBV6-5, the J call TRBJ1-3; D unresolved. The V and J ends lost 4 bases and 0 bases respectively, with 10 bases between them. Germline V CDR1 and CDR2: MNHEY, SVGAGI. The CDR3 is made up of 15 amino acids. CDR3 region: CASSSGPSSGNTIYF. Written as DNA, the CDR3 is TGTGCCAGCAGTTCCGGACCCAGCTCTGGAAACACCATATATTTT.

This clone occurred once. The chain recombines TRBV2 with TRBJ1-1; 8 bases are shared with TRBD1. This CDR3 has 14 residues. Germline loops: CDR1 SNHLY, CDR2 FYNNEI. The V and J ends lost 5 bases and 4 bases, in that order; junction bases with no gene match: 6. The chain's CDR3 is CASSRGQGSTEAFF. The CDR3 coding sequence is TGTGCCAGCAGTCGAGGACAGGGAAGCACTGAAGCTTTCTTT.

The rearrangement joins TRBV6-2 or TRBV6-3 to TRBJ2-7; D unclear. With 0 bases removed from V and 6 bases from J, the gap between germline ends came to 12 bases. CDR3 length: 14 residues. CDR1 and CDR2 from the germline V gene are MNHEY and SVGEGT. The CDR3 DNA sequence: TGTGCCAGCAGTTACTCGACGGTTCGGAGCGAGCAGTACTTC. Its translation is CASSYSTVRSEQYF.

The chain uses TRBV6-2 or TRBV6-3 and TRBJ2-5, with 11 bases identical to TRBD1. V was clipped by 3 bases and J by 4 bases; unmatched bases: 10. This CDR3 is 17 amino acids long. CDR1 and CDR2 (germline): MNHEY, SVGEGT. This CDR3 reads CASSYLRGTGGLETQYF. The DNA for the CDR3 is TGTGCCAGCAGTTATCTTCGCGGGACAGGGGGTTTAGAGACCCAGTACTTC.

The chain uses TRBV6-5 and TRBJ1-2, with unresolved D. The CDR3 loop spans 15 amino acids. V lost 0 bases, J lost 2 bases, and 10 bases lay in between. Germline CDR1 and CDR2: MNHEY and SVGAGI. The DNA of the CDR3 is TGTGCCAGCAGTTACTCGGATCTTGGGAACTATGGCTACACCTTC. Its translation: CASSYSDLGNYGYTF.

The chain carries TRBV7-2 and TRBJ2-2, with 9 bases identical to TRBD2. After removal of 1 base from V and 4 bases from J, the junction contained 1 base not matched to a gene. The V gene's germline CDR1 is SGHTA and CDR2 FQGNSA. The CDR3 is 15 amino acids. This chain's CDR3 is CASSLGGGGTGELFF. CDR3 bases: TGTGCCAGCAGCTTAGGCGGGGGGGGCACCGGGGAGCTGTTTTTT.

The rearrangement links TRBV6-5 to TRBJ2-1; D gene ambiguous. This CDR3 contains 13 residues. Germline V CDR1 and CDR2: MNHEY, SVGAGI. V lost 2 bases and J 8 bases, leaving 10 bases between the germline ends. The CDR3 coding sequence is TGTGCCAGCAGTTACGGGGTTGTATATGAGCAGTTCTTC. It specifies CASSYGVVYEQFF.

This chain's CDR3 is CAFEGYTF. As DNA, the CDR3 is TGTGCCTTCGAGGGCTACACCTTC. The chain couples TRBV30 to TRBJ1-2; D call uncertain. Germline loops: CDR1 GTSNPN, CDR2 SVGIG (reference sequence). The length of the CDR3 is 8 residues. Between the trimmed V and J ends, which lost 7 bases and 8 bases, there was a span of 5 bases.

V usage is TRBV5-5 and J usage is TRBJ1-2; 7 bases are a match to TRBD1. The CDR3 loop spans 13 amino acids. Germline V gene lookup returns CDR1 SGHKS and CDR2 YYEKEE (reference sequence). The junction had 8 bases not matched to a gene; V was cut back by 4 bases and J by 8 bases. CDR3 in amino acids: CASSPTGVKGYTF. DNA for the CDR3: TGTGCCAGCAGCCCAACAGGGGTGAAGGGCTACACCTTC.

The gene calls are TRBV6-5 and TRBJ2-5; either TRBD1 or TRBD2 may supply D (5 bases each). V gave up 8 bases and J gave up 3 bases, with 13 bases separating them. This CDR3 is built from 13 residues. Germline lookup yields CDR1 MNHEY and CDR2 SVGAGI. In DNA form, the CDR3 reads TGTGCCAGCGCTGGGGGATTTGAAGAGACCCAGTACTTC. Translating it yields CASAGGFEETQYF.

Notes on this clone: Other DNA sequences of this sample code for an identical CDR3. The chain recombines TRBV7-9 with TRBJ2-5; D call uncertain. The CDR3 contains 14 residues. Per the germline V gene, CDR1 is SEHNR and CDR2 is FQNEAQ (reference sequence). The germline V and J ends were trimmed by 0 bases and 0 bases, with 5 bases remaining between them. The CDR3 spells CASSLAADQETQYF. The CDR3 DNA follows: TGTGCCAGCAGCTTAGCGGCAGACCAAGAGACCCAGTACTTC.